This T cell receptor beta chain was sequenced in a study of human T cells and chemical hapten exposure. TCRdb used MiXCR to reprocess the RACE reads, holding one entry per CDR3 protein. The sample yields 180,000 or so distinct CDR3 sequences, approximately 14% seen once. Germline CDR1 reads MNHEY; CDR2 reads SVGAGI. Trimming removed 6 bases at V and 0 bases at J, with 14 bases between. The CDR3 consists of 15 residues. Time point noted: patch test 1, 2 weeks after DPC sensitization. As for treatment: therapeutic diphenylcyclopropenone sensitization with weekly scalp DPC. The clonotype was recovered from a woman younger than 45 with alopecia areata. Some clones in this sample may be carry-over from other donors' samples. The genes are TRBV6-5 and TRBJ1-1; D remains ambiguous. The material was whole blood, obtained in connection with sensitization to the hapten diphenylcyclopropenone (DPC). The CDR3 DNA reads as TGTGCCAGCAGGTTCTTGGGCTTGATGAACACTGAAGCTTTCTTT. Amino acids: CASRFLGLMNTEAFF.